This T cell receptor beta chain was captured by sequencing in a study of T-cell reconstitution after alpha-beta-depleted transplantation in children. Library preparation (for TCRbeta) was performed with unique molecular identifiers. TCRdb analysed the PCR reads with MiXCR anew, one entry per CDR3 protein. Found here are about 600,000 distinct CDR3 sequences, more than 9% of them singletons; the top ten hold roughly 3.9%. Germline CDR1 and CDR2: SGHRS and YFSETQ. V was trimmed by 7 bases and J by 4 bases, leaving 15 bases between them. The CDR3 totals 15 residues. This clonotype was seen a handful of times.

The sequencing used PBMCs from the stem cell graft donor, collected from the stem cell graft. This TCR was recovered from a human donor who donated a stem cell graft to a child with acute myeloid leukemia. This rearrangement joins TRBV5-1 to TRBJ2-6; D remains unclear. CDR3 nucleotides: TGCGCCAGCTCGTTCCAGATGGGGGGGGCCAACGTCCTGACTTTC. Translated, it gives CASSFQMGGANVLTF.